The 8 T cell receptor beta chains given below trace back to one sample, sequenced in a study of PD-1 blockade in classical Hodgkin lymphoma. Assay used: immunoSEQ multiplex PCR; TCRdb lists only in-frame clones, some missing. The data contain tens of thousands of clones, 71% of them singletons. Brentuximab vedotin exposure varied among the patients, all of whom had relapsed after autologous stem cell transplantation. Specimen: peripheral blood mononuclear cells (PBMCs), collected at baseline. The receptor source for this set is a human donor with classical Hodgkin lymphoma.

V gene TRBV9 combines with J gene TRBJ2-1; 9 nucleotides align to TRBD2. V was pared by 5 bases and J by 5 bases, with 2 bases of the junction left unmatched. The CDR3 is 13 amino acids. Germline V gene lookup returns CDR1 SGDLS and CDR2 YYNGEE. Written as DNA, the CDR3 is TGTGCCAGCAGGACTAGCGGAGACAATGAGCAGTTCTTC. It is translated as CASRTSGDNEQFF.

The chain has TRBV13 and TRBJ2-7; perhaps D is TRBD1 or TRBD2 (7 bases each). V gave up 5 bases and J gave up 6 bases, with 20 bases separating them. The germline gives CDR1 PRHDT, CDR2 FYEKMQ (reference sequence). The CDR3 contains 15 residues. The CDR3 DNA is TGTGCCAGCAGCCCAGTAGGGGCGGGGGACAGCGAGCAGTACTTC. Protein product: CASSPVGAGDSEQYF.

Only a few counts were recorded for this clone. The chain links TRBV5-6 to TRBJ1-5; D call uncertain. V lost 0 bases and J lost 1, with 5 bases in between. The CDR3 spans 14 residues. Germline V CDR1 and CDR2: SGHDT, YYEEEE. Here the CDR3 reads CASSLGGSNQPQHF. CDR3 sequence (DNA): TGTGCCAGCAGCTTGGGAGGGAGCAATCAGCCCCAGCATTTT.

The gene calls are TRBV7-2 and TRBJ1-3, with a tentative D call TRBD1 (5 bases). The germline V gene has CDR1 SGHTA and CDR2 FQGNSA. V lost 3 bases and J lost 4, with 13 bases in between. The CDR3 has 15 amino acids. The CDR3 sequence: CASSFSRARGNTIYF. In DNA, the CDR3 is TGTGCCAGCAGCTTTTCCAGGGCGAGGGGAAACACCATATATTTT.

The V gene is TRBV19, the J gene TRBJ1-1; D remains ambiguous. Trimming stripped 1 base from V and 1 base from J, with 10 bases between. CDR3 length: 15 amino acids. In germline, CDR1 is LNHDA, CDR2 SQIVND (reference sequence). This CDR3 reads CASSIVLGGNTEAFF. The CDR3 DNA sequence: TGTGCCAGTAGTATAGTCCTAGGTGGGAACACTGAAGCTTTCTTT.

This chain connects TRBV4-3 to TRBJ2-1, with 14 nucleotides matching TRBD2. Germline lookup yields CDR1 LGHNA and CDR2 YSLEER. Trimming removed 1 base from V and 5 bases from J; junction bases left unmatched: 4. CDR3 size: 17 residues. The CDR3 nucleotides read TGCGCCAGCAGCCAAGGGGGACTAGCGGGAGCTGACAATGAGCAGTTCTTC. Its protein product is CASSQGGLAGADNEQFF.

The chain joins TRBV28 to TRBJ2-5; TRBD2 might be the D (6 bases). Trimming shortened V by 5 bases and J by 2 bases, and 15 bases separated the two germline ends. CDR3 size: 15 residues. Germline V CDR1 and CDR2: MDHEN, SYDVKM. The CDR3 region is CASSLEGHRQETQYF. Written as DNA, the CDR3 is TGTGCCAGCAGTCTGGAGGGGCACCGACAAGAGACCCAGTACTTC.

The V call is TRBV30, the J call TRBJ1-1; D possibly corresponds to TRBD1 (5 bases). The CDR3 runs to 11 residues. Trimming took off 4 bases at V and 10 bases at J, with 13 bases between the two ends. Germline CDR1 is GTSNPN and CDR2 is SVGIG (reference sequence). The CDR3 DNA is TGTGCCTGGACCGCCGGGACCACAGCTTTCTTT. This sequence encodes CAWTAGTTAFF.